Presented here are 20 T cell receptor beta chains from one specimen sequenced in a study of blood T cell repertoires in COVID-19. Sequencing used immunoSEQ multiplex PCR; TCRdb keeps in-frame clones, though not all of them. Among approximately 76,000 clones listed, 82% were seen once. Sequenced input: peripheral blood. These receptors were obtained from a man aged 50 to 60 with acute or convalescent COVID-19.

This clone was seen just once. V and J are TRBV7-3 and TRBJ2-5, with 14 bases aligning to TRBD2. The CDR3 runs to 18 residues. V lost 3 bases, J lost 0 bases, and 6 bases stayed unmatched. Germline assignment: CDR1 SGHTA and CDR2 FQGTGA. The CDR3 DNA follows: TGTGCCAGCAGCTTGACTAGCGGGGGGGCCTCCGACCAAGAGACCCAGTACTTC. Residues: CASSLTSGGASDQETQYF.

This sequence joins TRBV14 and TRBJ1-1; no clear D gene. The germline CDR1 and CDR2 sequences are SGHDN and FVKESK. V was cut by 5 bases and J by 3 bases, with 13 bases left in between. The CDR3 contains 14 residues. In DNA form, the CDR3 reads TGTGCCAGCAGCGTACCCCCGGGTGACACTGAAGCTTTCTTT. Translating gives CASSVPPGDTEAFF.

V is TRBV28 and J is TRBJ1-5; D gene ambiguous. Germline lookup yields CDR1 MDHEN and CDR2 SYDVKM. V dropped 6 bases and J dropped 6 bases, with 9 bases sitting between them. The CDR3 totals 12 residues. CDR3 sequence reads: CASSEQSQPQHF. In nucleotides, the CDR3 is TGTGCCAGCAGCGAACAGTCTCAGCCCCAGCATTTT.

The chain links TRBV5-6 to TRBJ2-7, with TRBD1 as a possible D gene (5 bases). Trimming stripped 2 bases from V and 4 bases from J, with 7 bases between. This CDR3 comprises 12 residues. Germline V gene sequence: CDR1 SGHDT, CDR2 YYEEEE. CDR3 DNA sequence: TGTGCCAGCAGCTTAAGGGGATACGAGCAGTACTTC. Amino acid sequence: CASSLRGYEQYF.

V usage is TRBV6-2 or TRBV6-3 and J usage is TRBJ1-2, with 7 positions matching TRBD1. CDR3 size: 13 residues. Germline trimming cut 2 bases from V and 8 bases from J; bases unmatched to any gene: 5. CDR1 and CDR2 (germline): MNHEY, SVGEGT. CDR3 sequence reads: CASSYPMTGGYTF. For the CDR3, the DNA is TGTGCCAGCAGTTACCCGATGACAGGGGGCTACACCTTC.

The chain carries TRBV5-6 and TRBJ2-7; tentative D call: TRBD1 (8 bases). The CDR3 totals 15 residues. Deletions cut 4 bases from V and 4 bases from J, with 18 bases between. From germline, CDR1 is SGHDT and CDR2 YYEEEE. DNA of the CDR3: TGTGCCAGCAGCCCAAACAGGGGGGGATATTACGAGCAGTACTTC. Translating it yields CASSPNRGGYYEQYF. The full variable domain, completed using reference TRBV5-6 and TRBJ2-7, is DAGVTQSPTHLIKTRGQQVTLRCSPKSGHDTVSWYQQALGQGPQFIFQYYEEEERQRGNFPDRFSGHQFPNYSSELNVNALLLGDSALYLCASSPNRGGYYEQYFGPGTRLTVT.

The chain is built from TRBV6-6 and TRBJ1-5; maybe TRBD1 (6 bases). Germline lookup yields CDR1 MNHNY and CDR2 SVGAGI (reference sequence). Trimming removed 7 bases from V and 3 bases from J, with 16 bases in between. CDR3 length equals 15 residues. The CDR3 sequence is CASTSDSQINQPQHF. The CDR3 DNA sequence: TGTGCCAGCACTTCGGACAGTCAAATCAATCAGCCCCAGCATTTT.

The genes are TRBV10-1 and TRBJ1-6; no clear D. Germline values: CDR1 WNHNN, CDR2 SYGVQD (reference sequence). The germline V and J ends were trimmed by 3 bases and 6 bases, with 9 bases remaining between them. This CDR3 region has 14 residues. The CDR3 spells CASSDGQSNSPLHF. The CDR3 DNA is TGCGCCAGCAGTGATGGGCAGAGTAATTCACCCCTCCACTTT.

This chain uses TRBV28 with TRBJ1-6; D is ambiguous. Germline lookup yields CDR1 MDHEN and CDR2 SYDVKM. Trimming removed 5 bases from V and 7 bases from J, with 18 bases in between. CDR3 length equals 16 residues. Here the CDR3 reads CASSPRLVSPNSPLHF. In DNA form, the CDR3 reads TGTGCCAGCAGTCCTCGTTTGGTGAGCCCAAATTCACCCCTCCACTTT.

The chain recombines TRBV11-3 with TRBJ2-5, with TRBD2 identical over 13 bases. The trim removed 4 bases at V and 4 bases at J, leaving 9 bases unmatched. Germline CDR1 reads SGHNT; CDR2 reads YENEEA. The CDR3 sequence is 17 residues long. The CDR3 bases are TGTGCCAGCAGCTCTCGGACTAGCGGGAGTTCGGCAGAGACCCAGTACTTC. Protein product: CASSSRTSGSSAETQYF.

The sample holds one count of this clone. This chain links TRBV2 with TRBJ2-7, with 9 bases that match TRBD1. The CDR3 is 15 residues long. CDR1 and CDR2 from the germline V gene are SNHLY and FYNNEI. Losses at the gene ends were 4 bases for V and 1 base for J; bases not matched to a gene: 5. The CDR3 loop is CASSAPGQGSYEQYF. In DNA, the CDR3 is TGTGCCAGCAGTGCTCCGGGACAGGGATCCTACGAGCAGTACTTC. Looking up the rest from reference TRBV2 and TRBJ2-7 gives the full variable domain: EPEVTQTPSHQVTQMGQEVILRCVPISNHLYFYWYRQILGQKVEFLVSFYNNEISEKSEIFDDQFSVERPDGSNFTLKIRSTKLEDSAMYFCASSAPGQGSYEQYFGPGTRLTVT.

This chain joins TRBV6-2 or TRBV6-3 and TRBJ2-1; 9 positions agree with TRBD2. The V segment lost 5 bases and the J segment 0 bases; nucleotides outside the gene matches: 14. The CDR3 runs to 19 residues. Per the germline V gene, CDR1 is MNHEY and CDR2 is SVGEGT. CDR3 residues: CASSRTRTGTSRSYNEQFF. In nucleotides, the CDR3 is TGTGCCAGCAGTCGTACTCGAACCGGGACTAGCCGCTCCTACAATGAGCAGTTCTTC.

The chain has TRBV5-1 and TRBJ2-4, with 8 bases that match TRBD2. Germline V gene data show CDR1 as SGHRS and CDR2 as YFSETQ. V shed 6 bases, J shed 1 base, and the junction held 9 bases outside the gene matches. The CDR3 has 16 amino acids. CDR3 coding DNA: TGCGCCAGCATGAGGAGCGGGAGAGGTGCCAAAAACATTCAGTACTTC. Encoded protein: CASMRSGRGAKNIQYF.

The J gene is TRBJ1-5, the V gene TRBV4-3, with D hard to call. Germline V gene sequence: CDR1 LGHNA, CDR2 YSLEER. The CDR3 length is 14 residues. The V and J ends lost 1 base and 4 bases respectively, with 8 bases between them. The CDR3 coding sequence is TGCGCCAGCAGCCAAGCGGCGGGGAATCAGCCCCAGCATTTT. Translation gives CASSQAAGNQPQHF.

The chain uses TRBV28 and TRBJ1-1; 9 bases align to TRBD1. Germline CDR1 is MDHEN and CDR2 is SYDVKM. The V segment lost 6 bases and the J segment 1 base; nucleotides outside the gene matches: 6. There are 15 residues in the CDR3. The CDR3 DNA reads TGTGCCAGCAGGCCACCGGGACAGGGGAACACTGAAGCTTTCTTT. Residues: CASRPPGQGNTEAFF.

The chain is built from TRBV5-1 and TRBJ2-1; TRBD1 agrees at 7 bases. There are 14 residues in the CDR3. Germline lookup yields CDR1 SGHRS and CDR2 YFSETQ. Trimming cost V 3 bases and J 5 bases; bases outside gene matches: 5. CDR3 in DNA: TGCGCCAGCAGCTCAGACAGGGTCAACAATGAGCAGTTCTTC. As protein: CASSSDRVNNEQFF.

The V and J genes are TRBV4-3 and TRBJ1-5, with unresolved D. Germline CDR1 reads LGHNA; CDR2 reads YSLEER. This CDR3 is 14 amino acids long. The V end lost 0 bases, the J end lost 4 bases, and 7 bases lay between the germline ends. CDR3 sequence: CASSQDAGNQPQHF. The CDR3 nucleotides read TGCGCCAGCAGCCAAGACGCCGGGAATCAGCCCCAGCATTTT.

This clone was recorded a few times. The chain uses TRBV7-8 and TRBJ2-7, with 15 bases fitting TRBD2. The V gene's germline CDR1 is SGHVS and CDR2 FQNEAQ. The V segment lost 6 bases and the J segment 0 bases; nucleotides outside the gene matches: 12. The CDR3 loop spans 19 amino acids. The CDR3 loop is CASRDTGTSGRYDSYEQYF. The CDR3 DNA sequence: TGTGCCAGCAGGGACACCGGGACTAGCGGGAGGTACGACTCCTACGAGCAGTACTTC.

This clone has only one observation. The V and J genes are TRBV20-1 and TRBJ2-7; 8 positions agree with TRBD1. This CDR3 comprises 15 residues. The V and J ends lost 3 bases and 3 bases, in that order; junction bases with no gene match: 10. Germline V gives CDR1 DFQATT, CDR2 SNEGSKA (reference sequence). The CDR3 nucleotides read TGCAGTGCTAGTTTAAGCGACAGGGGCGGCTACGAGCAGTACTTC. Translating gives CSASLSDRGGYEQYF.

J is TRBJ1-5 and V is TRBV2; no clear D. Per the germline V gene, CDR1 is SNHLY and CDR2 is FYNNEI. V was clipped by 2 bases and J by 9 bases, with 8 bases between them. The length of the CDR3 is 12 residues. The CDR3 here is CASSETPRPQHF. The CDR3 DNA reads TGTGCCAGCAGTGAAACTCCCCGGCCCCAGCATTTT.